One and the same sample provided the 7 T cell receptor beta chains below, sequenced in a study of CD8 T cells in Susac syndrome. The RNA, 0.5 to 1 ug, was put through reverse transcription using random hexamers. In TCRdb, the immunoSEQ multiplex PCR reads were re-called with MiXCR into one record per CDR3 protein. Of about 180,000 distinct CDR3 sequences listed, roughly 94% are singletons. The sample consisted of CD4+ T cells from PBMCs. The receptors were gathered from a human donor with Susac syndrome.

The rearrangement links TRBV2 to TRBJ1-5; D gene unclear. Looked up from germline, CDR1 is SNHLY and CDR2 is FYNNEI. CDR3 length: 13 amino acids. Trimming left V 7 bases short and J 3 bases short, with 10 bases between. CDR3 amino acids: CASNWRINQPQHF. The CDR3 DNA follows: TGTGCCAGCAACTGGCGGATCAATCAGCCCCAGCATTTT.

V and J are TRBV11-2 and TRBJ2-5; 10 bases are a match to TRBD2. V shed 4 bases and J 5 bases; nucleotides not matched to a gene: 7. The CDR3 is 15 residues long. The germline V gene encodes CDR1 SGHAT and CDR2 FQNNGV. The CDR3 coding sequence is TGTGCCAGCAGCTCGGGACTAGCGAGTGGGGAGACCCAGTACTTC. Amino acids: CASSSGLASGETQYF.

This chain connects TRBV29-1 to TRBJ1-6, with TRBD1 matching over 8 bases. The germline gives CDR1 SQVTM, CDR2 ANQGSEA. V shed 2 bases, J shed 5 bases, and the junction held 5 bases outside the gene matches. The length of the CDR3 is 15 residues. This chain's CDR3 is CSVEIQGEDNSPLHF. DNA of the CDR3: TGCAGCGTTGAAATACAGGGGGAGGATAATTCACCCCTCCACTTT.

V gene TRBV5-4 combines with J gene TRBJ1-4, with 8 nucleotides matching TRBD1. V shed 4 bases and J 10 bases; nucleotides not matched to a gene: 9. The CDR3 sequence is 14 residues long. Per the germline V gene, CDR1 is SGHNT and CDR2 is YYREEE (reference sequence). This chain's CDR3 is CASSQDRVWGKLFF. DNA of the CDR3: TGTGCCAGCAGCCAGGACAGGGTGTGGGGAAAACTGTTTTTT.

The chain joins TRBV15 to TRBJ1-2; 7 nucleotides match TRBD1. Germline values: CDR1 LNHNV, CDR2 YYDKDF (reference sequence). The V segment lost 5 bases and the J segment 3 bases; nucleotides outside the gene matches: 3. The CDR3 sequence is 13 residues long. The CDR3 bases are TGTGCCACCAGCCTAGACAGGGACTATGGCTACACCTTC. This encodes CATSLDRDYGYTF.

The chain joins TRBV20-1 to TRBJ1-5, with TRBD1 as a possible D gene (5 bases). Germline lookup yields CDR1 DFQATT and CDR2 SNEGSKA (reference sequence). Trimming took 3 bases from V and 5 from J, leaving 11 bases between them. The CDR3 contains 13 residues. In DNA, the CDR3 is TGCAGTGCTAGTTCAGGGCTATATCAGCCCCAGCATTTT. Amino acids: CSASSGLYQPQHF.

This rearrangement joins TRBV2 to TRBJ2-7; TRBD2 is a possible D gene (5 bases). V lost 0 bases, J lost 0 bases, and 12 bases lay in between. CDR3 length: 16 residues. The germline V gene has CDR1 SNHLY and CDR2 FYNNEI. The CDR3 loop is CASSEAGAGPSYEQYF. The CDR3 DNA reads as TGTGCCAGCAGTGAAGCAGGCGCGGGTCCCTCCTACGAGCAGTACTTC. Variable domain in full (rest from reference TRBV2 and TRBJ2-7): EPEVTQTPSHQVTQMGQEVILRCVPISNHLYFYWYRQILGQKVEFLVSFYNNEISEKSEIFDDQFSVERPDGSNFTLKIRSTKLEDSAMYFCASSEAGAGPSYEQYFGPGTRLTVT.